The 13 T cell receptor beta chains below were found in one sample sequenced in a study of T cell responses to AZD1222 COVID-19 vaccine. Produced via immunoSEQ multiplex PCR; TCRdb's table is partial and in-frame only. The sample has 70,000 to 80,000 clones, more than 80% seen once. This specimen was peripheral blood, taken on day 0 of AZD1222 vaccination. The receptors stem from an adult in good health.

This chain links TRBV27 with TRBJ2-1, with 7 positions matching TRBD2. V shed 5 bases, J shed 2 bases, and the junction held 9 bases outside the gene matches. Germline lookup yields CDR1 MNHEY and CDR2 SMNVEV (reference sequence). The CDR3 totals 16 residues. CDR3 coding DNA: TGTGCCAGCAGTGATAGTCTAGCGGCGACCTACAATGAGCAGTTCTTC. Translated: CASSDSLAATYNEQFF.

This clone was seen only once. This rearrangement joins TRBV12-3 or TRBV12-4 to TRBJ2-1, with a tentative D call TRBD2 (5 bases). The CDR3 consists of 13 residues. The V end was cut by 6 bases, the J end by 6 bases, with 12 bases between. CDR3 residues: CASRNSALNEQFF. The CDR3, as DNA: TGTGCCAGCAGGAATAGCGCCCTCAATGAGCAGTTCTTC.

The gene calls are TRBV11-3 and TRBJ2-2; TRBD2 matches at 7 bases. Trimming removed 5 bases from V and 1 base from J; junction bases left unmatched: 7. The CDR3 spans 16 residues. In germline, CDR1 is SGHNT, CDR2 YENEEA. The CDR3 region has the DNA TGTGCCAGCAGCCCCGCGAGGACTAGGAACACCGGGGAGCTGTTTTTT. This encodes CASSPARTRNTGELFF.

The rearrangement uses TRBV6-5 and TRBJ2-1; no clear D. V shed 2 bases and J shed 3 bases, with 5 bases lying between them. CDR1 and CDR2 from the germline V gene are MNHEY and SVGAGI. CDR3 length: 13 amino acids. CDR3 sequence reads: CASSYADYNEQFF. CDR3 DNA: TGTGCCAGCAGTTACGCTGACTACAATGAGCAGTTCTTC.

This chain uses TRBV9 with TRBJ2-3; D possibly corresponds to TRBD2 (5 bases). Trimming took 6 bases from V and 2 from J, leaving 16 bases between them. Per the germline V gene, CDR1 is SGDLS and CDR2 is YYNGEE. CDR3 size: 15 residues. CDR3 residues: CASTPRGQFTDTQYF. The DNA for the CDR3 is TGTGCCAGCACCCCCCGAGGGCAGTTCACAGATACGCAGTATTTT.

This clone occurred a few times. The CDR3 DNA is TGTGCCTGGAGAAGGGAAGGGGCGCGAGCTGAAGCTTTCTTT. It encodes CAWRREGARAEAFF. J is TRBJ1-1 and V is TRBV30; the D gene is possibly TRBD1 (5 bases). CDR1 and CDR2 from the germline V gene are GTSNPN and SVGIG (reference sequence). The length of the CDR3 is 14 residues. V was cut by 3 bases and J by 6 bases, with 17 bases left in between.

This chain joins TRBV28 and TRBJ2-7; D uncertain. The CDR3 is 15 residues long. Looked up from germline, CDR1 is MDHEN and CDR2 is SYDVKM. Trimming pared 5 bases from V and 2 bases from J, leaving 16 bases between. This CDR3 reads CASSGLLATTYEQYF. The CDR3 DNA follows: TGTGCCAGCAGTGGCCTTCTCGCGACAACCTACGAGCAGTACTTC.

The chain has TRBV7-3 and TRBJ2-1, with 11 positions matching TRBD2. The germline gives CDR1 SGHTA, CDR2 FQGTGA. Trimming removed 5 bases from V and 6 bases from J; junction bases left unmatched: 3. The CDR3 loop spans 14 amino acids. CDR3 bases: TGTGCCAGCAGCATGACTAGCGGGATCAATGAGCAGTTCTTC. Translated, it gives CASSMTSGINEQFF.

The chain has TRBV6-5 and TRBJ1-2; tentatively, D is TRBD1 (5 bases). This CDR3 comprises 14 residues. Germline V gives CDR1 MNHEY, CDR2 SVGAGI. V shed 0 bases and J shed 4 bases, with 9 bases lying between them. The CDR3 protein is CASSYSDSPYGYTF. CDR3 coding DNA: TGTGCCAGCAGTTACTCAGACAGCCCCTATGGCTACACCTTC.

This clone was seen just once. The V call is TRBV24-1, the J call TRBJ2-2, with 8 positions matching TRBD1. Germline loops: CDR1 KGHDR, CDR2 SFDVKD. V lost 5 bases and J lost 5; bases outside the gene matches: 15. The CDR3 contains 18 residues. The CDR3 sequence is CATSVLDSGGLDTGELFF. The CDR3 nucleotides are TGTGCCACCAGTGTTCTCGATTCAGGGGGCTTGGATACCGGGGAGCTGTTTTTT.

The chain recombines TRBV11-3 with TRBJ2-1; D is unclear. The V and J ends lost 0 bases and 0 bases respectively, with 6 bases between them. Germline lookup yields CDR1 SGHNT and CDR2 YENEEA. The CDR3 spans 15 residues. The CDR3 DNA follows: TGTGCCAGCAGCTTAGAGGGTAGCTCCTACAATGAGCAGTTCTTC. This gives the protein CASSLEGSSYNEQFF.

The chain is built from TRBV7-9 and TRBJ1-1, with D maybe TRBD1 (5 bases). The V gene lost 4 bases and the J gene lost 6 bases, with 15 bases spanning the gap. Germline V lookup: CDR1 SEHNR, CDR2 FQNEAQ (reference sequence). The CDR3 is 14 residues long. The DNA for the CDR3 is TGTGCCAGCAGCTGGGGCAGCGGGCTCGCTGAAGCTTTCTTT. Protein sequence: CASSWGSGLAEAFF.

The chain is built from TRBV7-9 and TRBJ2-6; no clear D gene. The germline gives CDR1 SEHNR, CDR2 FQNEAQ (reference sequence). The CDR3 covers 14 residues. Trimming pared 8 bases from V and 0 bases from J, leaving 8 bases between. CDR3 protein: CASGLNSGANVLTF. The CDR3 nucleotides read TGTGCCAGCGGGCTGAACTCTGGGGCCAACGTCCTGACTTTC. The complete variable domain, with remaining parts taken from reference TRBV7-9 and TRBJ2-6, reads DTGVSQNPRHKITKRGQNVTFRCDPISEHNRLYWYRQTLGQGPEFLTYFQNEAQLEKSRLLSDRFSAERPKGSFSTLEIQRTEQGDSAMYLCASGLNSGANVLTFGAGSRLTVL.